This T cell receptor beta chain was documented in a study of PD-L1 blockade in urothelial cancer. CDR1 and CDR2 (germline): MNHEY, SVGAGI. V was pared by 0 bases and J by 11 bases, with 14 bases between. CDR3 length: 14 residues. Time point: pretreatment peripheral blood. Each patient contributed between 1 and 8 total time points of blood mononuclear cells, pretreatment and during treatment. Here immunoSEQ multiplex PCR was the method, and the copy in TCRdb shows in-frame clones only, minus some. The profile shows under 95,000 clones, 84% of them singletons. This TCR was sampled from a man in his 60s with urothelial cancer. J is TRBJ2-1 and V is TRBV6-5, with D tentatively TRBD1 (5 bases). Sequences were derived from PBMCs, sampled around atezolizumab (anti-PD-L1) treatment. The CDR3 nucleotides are TGTGCCAGCAGTTACTCTCGTGACAGCTCTAAGCAGTTCTTC. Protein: CASSYSRDSSKQFF.